The 27 T cell receptor beta chains below come from one sample, sequenced in a study of control samples from healthy donors and cancer patients. The table came from immunoSEQ multiplex PCR; TCRdb's copy has only in-frame clones and leaves some out. The sample holds 150,000 to 200,000 clones, 90% to 95% seen once. Sequenced input: blood. The receptors stem from a woman in her thirties in good health.

V is TRBV4-1 and J is TRBJ1-1; unclear D gene. This CDR3 is built from 13 residues. The V gene lost 0 bases and the J gene lost 5 bases, with 7 bases spanning the gap. CDR1 and CDR2 (germline): MGHRA, YSYEKL. The CDR3 loop is CASSQDWWTEAFF. The CDR3 DNA follows: TGCGCCAGCAGCCAAGATTGGTGGACTGAAGCTTTCTTT.

A word on this clone: This specimen includes other DNA sequences encoding the same CDR3. The gene calls are TRBV18 and TRBJ1-5, with 8 nucleotides matching TRBD1. The CDR3 is 14 residues long. Trimming cost V 6 bases and J 2 bases; bases outside gene matches: 3. Germline values: CDR1 KGHSH, CDR2 LQKENI. CDR3 nucleotides: TGTGCCAGCTCCCAGGGGGCTGGCAATCAGCCCCAGCATTTT. This gives the protein CASSQGAGNQPQHF.

On this clone itself: Other DNA variants within this sample encode the same CDR3. V usage is TRBV6-1 and J usage is TRBJ2-3; TRBD2 agrees at 13 bases. This CDR3 has 15 residues. Germline V lookup: CDR1 MNHNS, CDR2 SASEGT. Trimming removed 3 bases from V and 4 bases from J; junction bases left unmatched: 1. The CDR3 reads CASSEGLAGSDTQYF. In nucleotides, the CDR3 is TGTGCCAGCAGTGAGGGACTAGCGGGATCAGATACGCAGTATTTT.

This chain joins TRBV2 and TRBJ2-7, with 8 nucleotides matching TRBD1. J gave up 1 base and V 4 bases, and 6 bases lay outside the gene matches. This CDR3 is built from 15 residues. Germline V CDR1 and CDR2: SNHLY, FYNNEI. This CDR3 reads CASSGVQGVSYEQYF. CDR3 sequence (DNA): TGTGCCAGCAGTGGAGTACAGGGGGTGTCCTACGAGCAGTACTTC.

The rearrangement joins TRBV14 to TRBJ2-3; D possibly corresponds to TRBD1 (5 bases). CDR3 length: 15 residues. The V and J ends lost 1 base and 4 bases respectively, with 12 bases between them. CDR1 SGHDN and CDR2 FVKESK come from the germline V gene. The CDR3 DNA is TGTGCCAGCAGCCAAGGCTACAGGTACGCAGATACGCAGTATTTT. This sequence encodes CASSQGYRYADTQYF.

The chain has TRBV6-2 or TRBV6-3 and TRBJ2-6, with 7 bases matching TRBD1. CDR3 length equals 15 residues. Germline loops: CDR1 MNHEY, CDR2 SVGEGT. After removal of 6 bases from V and 1 base from J, the junction contained 3 bases not matched to a gene. The CDR3 DNA sequence: TGTGCCAGCAGCCACAGGGGATCTGGGGCCAACGTCCTGACTTTC. Its translation is CASSHRGSGANVLTF.

This chain connects TRBV6-7 to TRBJ1-6; 8 bases fit TRBD1. TRBV6-7 is placed among ORFs of uncertain function. This CDR3 region has 12 residues. V shed 7 bases and J 10 bases; nucleotides not matched to a gene: 3. CDR3 nucleotides: TGTGCCAGCAACCACAGGGGGTCACCCCTCCACTTT. Protein: CASNHRGSPLHF.

The V call is TRBV21-1, the J call TRBJ1-4. TRBV21-1 is annotated as a pseudogene. The CDR3 length is 13 residues. CDR3 loop: CASRPERGEKLFF. In nucleotides, the CDR3 is TGTGCCAGCAGACCAGAGAGGGGCGAAAAACTGTTTTTT.

This clone was seen a few times. This sequence joins TRBV29-1 and TRBJ2-1; D perhaps matches TRBD2 (5 bases). Germline CDR1 and CDR2: SQVTM and ANQGSEA. The CDR3 is made up of 10 amino acids. Trimming removed 5 bases from V and 8 bases from J, with 7 bases in between. CDR3 sequence: CSVPGYEQFF. The CDR3 DNA is TGCAGCGTTCCGGGATATGAGCAGTTCTTC.

The chain is built from TRBV7-2 and TRBJ1-4; 9 bases are shared with TRBD1. V lost 5 bases and J lost 1; bases outside the gene matches: 5. This CDR3 has 16 residues. Germline V CDR1 and CDR2: SGHTA, FQGNSA. DNA for the CDR3: TGTGCCAGCAGCGAACAGGGGGCGGGAACTAATGAAAAACTGTTTTTT. Amino acid sequence: CASSEQGAGTNEKLFF.

This sequence joins TRBV5-4 and TRBJ1-2; 7 positions match TRBD1. The junction had 5 bases not matched to a gene; V was cut back by 3 bases and J by 3 bases. The CDR3 contains 14 residues. Germline lookup yields CDR1 SGHNT and CDR2 YYREEE (reference sequence). The CDR3 coding sequence is TGTGCCAGCAGCTGGACAGGCACCGACTATGGCTACACCTTC. Translation gives CASSWTGTDYGYTF.

V is TRBV7-6 and J is TRBJ2-3; 8 nucleotides match TRBD1. Germline trimming cut 3 bases from V and 4 bases from J; bases unmatched to any gene: 3. The length of the CDR3 is 14 residues. Germline CDR1 SGHVS, CDR2 FNYEAQ. CDR3 in amino acids: CASSLGRGPDTQYF. CDR3 sequence (DNA): TGTGCCAGCAGCTTGGGCAGGGGGCCAGATACGCAGTATTTT.

The V and J genes are TRBV28 and TRBJ2-7, with TRBD2 identical over 12 bases. CDR1 is MDHEN and CDR2 is SYDVKM in the germline V gene. The trim removed 5 bases at V and 4 bases at J, leaving 6 bases unmatched. The CDR3 runs to 15 residues. DNA of the CDR3: TGTGCCAGCAGTGTCACTAGCGGGAGGCGGTACGAGCAGTACTTC. Amino acids: CASSVTSGRRYEQYF.

J is TRBJ2-7 and V is TRBV13; no firm D call. In germline, CDR1 is PRHDT, CDR2 FYEKMQ (reference sequence). V lost 0 bases and J 3 bases, leaving 3 bases between the germline ends. The CDR3 spans 12 residues. The CDR3 is CASSLGGYEQYF. In DNA, the CDR3 is TGTGCCAGCAGCTTAGGTGGCTACGAGCAGTACTTC.

The chain couples TRBV19 to TRBJ1-3, with D unclear. Germline V gene data show CDR1 as LNHDA and CDR2 as SQIVND (reference sequence). The CDR3 consists of 13 residues. The V end was cut by 3 bases, the J end by 4 bases, with 7 bases between. CDR3: CASSIGQGNTIYF. DNA of the CDR3: TGTGCCAGTAGTATCGGCCAGGGAAACACCATATATTTT.

The gene calls are TRBV12-3 or TRBV12-4 and TRBJ1-5; TRBD1 might be the D (6 bases). V lost 7 bases to trimming and J lost 6 bases, with 13 bases between them. The CDR3 is made up of 13 amino acids. The CDR3 protein is CASKQGAPQPQHF. The CDR3 nucleotides are TGTGCCAGCAAACAGGGTGCCCCTCAGCCCCAGCATTTT.

The V and J genes are TRBV24-1 and TRBJ2-2; 13 bases match TRBD2. After removal of 3 bases from V and 3 bases from J, the junction contained 3 bases not matched to a gene. This CDR3 is built from 17 residues. Germline CDR1 is KGHDR and CDR2 is SFDVKD. CDR3 sequence (DNA): TGTGCCACCAGTGATGGACTAGCGGGAGTCTACACCGGGGAGCTGTTTTTT. This gives the protein CATSDGLAGVYTGELFF.

V gene TRBV6-1 combines with J gene TRBJ1-6, with a weak D call TRBD1 (6 bases). Trimming removed 3 bases at V and 0 bases at J, with 12 bases between. The CDR3 runs to 17 residues. Per germline, CDR1 MNHNS and CDR2 SASEGT. CDR3 protein: CASSDPTGSSYNSPLHF. CDR3 nucleotides: TGTGCCAGCAGTGACCCGACAGGCAGCTCCTATAATTCACCCCTCCACTTT.

With regard to this clone: The same CDR3 can be traced to other DNA sequences in this sample. V gene TRBV19 combines with J gene TRBJ1-5, with 7 positions matching TRBD1. The trim removed 3 bases at V and 2 bases at J, leaving 4 bases unmatched. The CDR3 spans 15 residues. The germline gives CDR1 LNHDA, CDR2 SQIVND (reference sequence). In nucleotides, the CDR3 is TGTGCCAGTAGTATTGGGCAGGGGGGCAATCAGCCCCAGCATTTT. This codes for CASSIGQGGNQPQHF.

The J gene is TRBJ2-1, the V gene TRBV27; 8 bases map to TRBD2. Germline trimming cut 5 bases from V and 0 bases from J; bases unmatched to any gene: 3. This CDR3 has 15 amino acids. The germline V gene has CDR1 MNHEY and CDR2 SMNVEV (reference sequence). The CDR3 DNA reads as TGTGCCAGCAGTGTAGCGGGACGCTCCTACAATGAGCAGTTCTTC. Amino acids: CASSVAGRSYNEQFF.

This clone appeared a single time. The chain carries TRBV5-4 and TRBJ2-4, with 7 bases fitting TRBD1. CDR1 is SGHNT, CDR2 YYREEE, per germline (reference sequence). CDR3 length: 13 residues. Losses at the gene ends were 4 bases for V and 4 bases for J; bases not matched to a gene: 2. CDR3 coding DNA: TGTGCCAGCAGCCGGGACAGAAAAAACATTCAGTACTTC. Translated, it gives CASSRDRKNIQYF.

The CDR3 DNA reads as TGTGCCAGCAGTGAGGCGGGTTACAGCTCTGGGGCCAACGTCCTGACTTTC. It codes for CASSEAGYSSGANVLTF. This sequence joins TRBV2 and TRBJ2-6; D may be TRBD2 (5 bases). V dropped 3 bases and J dropped 0 bases, with 12 bases sitting between them. From germline, CDR1 is SNHLY and CDR2 FYNNEI. This CDR3 contains 17 residues.

Here the CDR3 DNA reads TGTGCCAGCAGCTTGAACAACTACAATGAGCAGTTCTTC. Its translation: CASSLNNYNEQFF. The rearrangement uses TRBV5-4 and TRBJ2-1; D is unresolved. V was pared by 1 base and J by 3 bases, with 5 bases between. The CDR3 extends over 13 amino acids. CDR1 SGHNT and CDR2 YYREEE come from the germline V gene (reference sequence).

DNA of the CDR3: TGTGCCAGCAGCTTATGGGGTAAAGAGACCCAGTACTTC. This codes for CASSLWGKETQYF. This chain joins TRBV11-2 and TRBJ2-5; D gene ambiguous. The V end was cut by 2 bases, the J end by 3 bases, with 7 bases between. Germline V gene data show CDR1 as SGHAT and CDR2 as FQNNGV. This CDR3 comprises 13 residues.

The CDR3 DNA reads TGTGCCAGCAGCTCCGGGACTAGCGGGAGCTCCTACAATGAGCAGTTCTTC. Translated: CASSSGTSGSSYNEQFF. This chain connects TRBV28 to TRBJ2-1; TRBD2 agrees at 14 bases. The CDR3 runs 17 residues. Germline values: CDR1 MDHEN, CDR2 SYDVKM. The V segment lost 6 bases and the J segment 0 bases; nucleotides outside the gene matches: 4.

In regard to this clone: Other DNA sequences in this specimen translate into the identical CDR3. The chain is built from TRBV4-1 and TRBJ2-2; TRBD1 might be the D (6 bases). V was trimmed by 1 base and J by 4 bases, leaving 10 bases between them. The CDR3 runs to 15 residues. Germline assignment: CDR1 MGHRA and CDR2 YSYEKL. The CDR3 loop is CASSQGQGFTGELFF. Written as DNA, the CDR3 is TGCGCCAGCAGCCAAGGGCAGGGGTTCACCGGGGAGCTGTTTTTT.

The V and J genes are TRBV21-1 and TRBJ1-2. TRBV21-1 is noted as a pseudogene. This CDR3 contains 15 residues. The chain's CDR3 is CASSNTALTNYGYTF. CDR3 DNA: TGTGCCAGCAGCAACACGGCCCTAACTAACTATGGCTACACCTTC.